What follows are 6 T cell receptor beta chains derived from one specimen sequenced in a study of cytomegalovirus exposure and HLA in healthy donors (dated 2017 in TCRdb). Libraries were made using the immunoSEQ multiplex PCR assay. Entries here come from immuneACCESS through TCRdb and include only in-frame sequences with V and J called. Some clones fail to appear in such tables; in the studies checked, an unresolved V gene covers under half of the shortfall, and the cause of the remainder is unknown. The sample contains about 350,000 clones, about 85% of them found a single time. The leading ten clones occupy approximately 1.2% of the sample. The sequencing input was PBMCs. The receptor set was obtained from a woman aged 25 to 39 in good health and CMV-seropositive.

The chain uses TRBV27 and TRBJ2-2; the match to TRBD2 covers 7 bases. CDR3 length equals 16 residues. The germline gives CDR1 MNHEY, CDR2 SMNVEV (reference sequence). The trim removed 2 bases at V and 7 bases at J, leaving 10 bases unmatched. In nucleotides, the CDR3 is TGTGCCAGCAGTTTAGGCGGGAGAGGTGATTTCGGGGAGCTGTTTTTT. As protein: CASSLGGRGDFGELFF.

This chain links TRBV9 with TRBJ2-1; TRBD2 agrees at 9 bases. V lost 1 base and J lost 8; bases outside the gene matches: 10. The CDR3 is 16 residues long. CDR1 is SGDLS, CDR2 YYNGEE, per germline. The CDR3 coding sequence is TGTGCCAGCAGCGTAATTGCAGCGGGGGGCCTCTATGAGCAGTTCTTC. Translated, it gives CASSVIAAGGLYEQFF.

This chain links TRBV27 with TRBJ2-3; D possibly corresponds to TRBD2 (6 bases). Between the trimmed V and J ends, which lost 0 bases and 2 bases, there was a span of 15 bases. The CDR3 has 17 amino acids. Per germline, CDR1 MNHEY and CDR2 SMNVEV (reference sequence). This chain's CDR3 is CASSLSRLDPFTDTQYF. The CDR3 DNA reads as TGTGCCAGCAGTTTATCAAGACTAGACCCTTTCACAGATACGCAGTATTTT.

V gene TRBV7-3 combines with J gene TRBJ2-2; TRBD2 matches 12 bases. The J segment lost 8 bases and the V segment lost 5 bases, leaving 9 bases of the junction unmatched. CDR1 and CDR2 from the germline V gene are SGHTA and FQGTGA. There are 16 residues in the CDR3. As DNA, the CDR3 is TGTGCCAGCAGCCTGGGGACTAGCGGGCTCTCTGGGGAGCTGTTTTTT. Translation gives CASSLGTSGLSGELFF.

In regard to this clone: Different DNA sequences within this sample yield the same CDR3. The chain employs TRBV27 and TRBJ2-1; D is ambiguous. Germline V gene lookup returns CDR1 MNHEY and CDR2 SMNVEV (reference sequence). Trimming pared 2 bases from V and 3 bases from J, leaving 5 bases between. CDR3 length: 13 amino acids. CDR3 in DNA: TGTGCCAGCAGTTTAAATAGCTACAATGAGCAGTTCTTC. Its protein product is CASSLNSYNEQFF.

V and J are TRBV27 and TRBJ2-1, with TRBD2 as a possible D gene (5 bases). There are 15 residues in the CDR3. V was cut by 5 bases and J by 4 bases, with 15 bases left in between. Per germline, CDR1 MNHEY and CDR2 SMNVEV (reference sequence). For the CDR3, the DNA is TGTGCCAGCAGTCCCTACAACGGCGGGTACAATGAGCAGTTCTTC. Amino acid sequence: CASSPYNGGYNEQFF.